Listed here is a single T cell receptor (beta chain). The antigen remains unidentified. Only in-frame clones appear in the TCRdb table, and some are missing; sequencing was by immunoSEQ multiplex PCR. The table lists roughly 64,000 clones, around 74% of them singletons. The data were obtained in a study of a mutant IDH1 vaccine in newly diagnosed glioma. About the research overall: Beginning 4-6 weeks after radiotherapy alone, or with temozolomide cycles, vaccination took place.

Regarding the study as a whole: Pseudoprogression showed no apparent link to changes in top peripheral T cell clonotypes.

Time point of the sample: week 35, safety follow-up. In every dose of vaccine, 300 ug of mutant IDH1 20-mer peptide was given alongside topical imiquimod. Donors' newly diagnosed IDH1-mutant WHO grade 3 or 4 astrocytomas lacked nuclear ATRX. The CDR3 has 13 amino acids. Germline V gene sequence: CDR1 KGHSH, CDR2 LQKENI. V was cut by 3 bases and J by 5 bases, with 8 bases left in between. This sequence joins TRBV18 and TRBJ1-5, with D unclear. The receptor was isolated from a man aged 45-65 years with glioma. The starting material was PBMCs, obtained from a glioma patient whose treatment included an IDH1 peptide vaccine. The CDR3 nucleotides are TGTGCCAGCTCACCTCGGGAGTATCAGCCCCAGCATTTT. Its translation: CASSPREYQPQHF.